These 17 T cell receptor beta chains were all obtained from the same sample, sequenced in a study of molecular identifiers for immune sequencing clone quantification. Each CDR3 protein gets one entry after TCRdb re-called the PCR reads with MiXCR. The sample consists of about 640,000 distinct CDR3 sequences, just under 20% of them appearing once. Sequencing input: naive CD8+ T cells from blood, with Jurkat cell RNA spiked in. Noted subset: FACS-sorted CD8+CD4-CCR7+CD45RA+ naive T cells. The receptors shown here come from a human donor in good health. Some libraries in this study had Jurkat cell RNA spiked in.

Turning to this clonotype: A much larger clone sits a single nucleotide away, making a read error possible. The genes are TRBV6-5 and TRBJ2-1; 9 bases map to TRBD2. CDR3 size: 18 residues. V gave up 0 bases and J gave up 4 bases; unmatched junction bases: 10. From germline, CDR1 is MNHEY and CDR2 SVGAGI. CDR3 DNA sequence: TGTGCCAGCAGTTACTCGTTGACTGGCGGGAGGGGATACAATGAGCAGTTCTTC. It translates to CASSYSLTGGRGYNEQFF.

This clonotype was seen repeatedly, ten times or more. V usage is TRBV18 and J usage is TRBJ2-5; perhaps TRBD2 as D (5 bases). Trimming took 2 bases from V and 5 from J, leaving 9 bases between them. CDR3 length: 13 amino acids. Germline CDR1 is KGHSH and CDR2 is LQKENI. CDR3 sequence reads: CASSPRGRETQYF. The CDR3 DNA reads as TGTGCCAGCTCACCAAGAGGGCGGGAGACCCAGTACTTC.

This sequence joins TRBV28 and TRBJ1-6, with D unresolved. V lost 3 bases to trimming and J lost 0 bases, with 9 bases between them. The CDR3 length is 16 residues. Germline values: CDR1 MDHEN, CDR2 SYDVKM. The CDR3 sequence is CASSFPRSSYNSPLHF. The CDR3 DNA follows: TGTGCCAGCAGTTTCCCCAGGAGCTCCTATAATTCACCCCTCCACTTT.

The V gene is TRBV28, the J gene TRBJ2-2, with 7 bases that match TRBD1. Germline lookup yields CDR1 MDHEN and CDR2 SYDVKM. The CDR3 is 16 amino acids. The V segment lost 2 bases and the J segment 1 base; nucleotides outside the gene matches: 4. CDR3 protein: CASSLPGTVNTGELFF. CDR3 sequence (DNA): TGTGCCAGCAGTTTACCCGGGACAGTGAACACCGGGGAGCTGTTTTTT.

This clonotype occurred once. A much larger clone differs by one base, so this may be a read error. CDR3 loop: CASSQDTGDYEQYF. CDR3 in DNA: TGCGCCAGCAGCCAAGATACAGGGGACTACGAGCAGTACTTC. The rearrangement links TRBV4-3 to TRBJ2-7, with 7 positions matching TRBD1. The CDR3 length is 14 residues. V lost 0 bases and J lost 3; bases outside the gene matches: 2. Germline V CDR1 and CDR2: LGHNA, YSLEER.

At least ten counts were recorded for this clonotype. V and J are TRBV20-1 and TRBJ2-7, with D perhaps TRBD1 or TRBD2 (6 bases each). This CDR3 spans 12 amino acids. Germline V gives CDR1 DFQATT, CDR2 SNEGSKA (reference sequence). Here the CDR3 DNA reads TGCAGCATCCGGGGGCCCTCCTACGAGCAGTACTTC. As protein: CSIRGPSYEQYF.

The chain recombines TRBV20-1 with TRBJ2-1, with 7 bases identical to TRBD2. The CDR3 loop spans 15 amino acids. With 5 bases clipped from V and 5 bases from J, the junction kept 12 bases outside the gene matches. Germline-derived CDR1 and CDR2 are DFQATT and SNEGSKA (reference sequence). CDR3 nucleotide sequence: TGCAGTGCTGGTCATATCGGGAGGCAAAACAATGAGCAGTTCTTC. Translating it yields CSAGHIGRQNNEQFF.

Ten or more counts support this clonotype. The rearrangement joins TRBV7-7 to TRBJ2-6; D might be TRBD1 (5 bases). CDR1 and CDR2 from the germline V gene are SSHAT and FNYEAQ (reference sequence). The V gene lost 5 bases and the J gene lost 0 bases, with 11 bases spanning the gap. The CDR3 is 16 residues long. CDR3: CASSPSGASGANVLTF. The CDR3 bases are TGTGCCAGCAGCCCTTCTGGGGCCTCTGGGGCCAACGTCCTGACTTTC. The full variable domain, rest sourced from reference TRBV7-7 and TRBJ2-6, is GAGVSQSPRYKVTKRGQDVTLRCDPISSHATLYWYQQALGQGPEFLTYFNYEAQPDKSGLPSDRFSAERPEGSISTLTIQRTEQRDSAMYRCASSPSGASGANVLTFGAGSRLTVL.

V is TRBV19 and J is TRBJ1-1; a possible D gene is TRBD1 (6 bases). The germline gives CDR1 LNHDA, CDR2 SQIVND (reference sequence). V was trimmed by 5 bases and J by 2 bases, leaving 15 bases between them. This CDR3 spans 15 amino acids. CDR3 bases: TGTGCCAGTAGTCCCAACAGGGAGGTCAACACTGAAGCTTTCTTT. This translates into CASSPNREVNTEAFF.

With respect to this clonotype: An end of the junction differs from the germline gene, which may be a read error. The chain couples TRBV5-4 to TRBJ2-1, with 7 bases fitting TRBD2. Germline CDR1 reads SGHNT; CDR2 reads YYREEE (reference sequence). The CDR3 consists of 14 residues. CDR3 DNA: TGTGCCAGCAGCTTGGGAGCGGGATTAAATGAGCAGCTCTTC. This sequence encodes CASSLGAGLNEQLF.

This clonotype came up a few times. The chain carries TRBV30 and TRBJ2-7, with 7 bases that match TRBD1. The CDR3 runs 15 residues. Germline V CDR1 and CDR2: GTSNPN, SVGIG (reference sequence). Trimming at V came to 2 bases and at J to 4 bases, leaving 11 bases not matched to a gene. CDR3 protein: CAWSFLRGQGYEQYF. The CDR3 bases are TGTGCCTGGAGTTTTCTGAGGGGGCAGGGTTACGAGCAGTACTTC.

This clonotype has a handful of counts. The V gene is TRBV11-1, the J gene TRBJ2-7; a possible D gene is TRBD1 (6 bases). V was pared by 1 base and J by 2 bases, with 24 bases between. Germline loops: CDR1 SGHAT, CDR2 FQDESV (reference sequence). This CDR3 has 19 residues. The DNA for the CDR3 is TGTGCCAGCAGCTTAGGTCGGGACACCATTCTAGACGGACCCTACGAGCAGTACTTC. Its protein is CASSLGRDTILDGPYEQYF.

This clonotype was detected many times. This rearrangement joins TRBV3-1 to TRBJ2-7; possible D gene TRBD2, 6 bases. Trimming took off 2 bases at V and 7 bases at J, with 21 bases between the two ends. The CDR3 contains 16 residues. CDR1 is LGHDT and CDR2 is YNNKEL in the germline V gene (reference sequence). The chain's CDR3 is CASSQFWTGGLREQYF. Here the CDR3 DNA reads TGTGCCAGCAGCCAATTCTGGACTGGGGGACTTCGGGAGCAGTACTTC.

This clonotype was recorded many times. This chain joins TRBV4-2 and TRBJ2-1, with unresolved D. This CDR3 has 13 amino acids. Deletions cut 0 bases from V and 12 bases from J, with 12 bases between. Germline values: CDR1 LGHNA, CDR2 YNFKEQ. The CDR3 region has the DNA TGTGCCAGCAGCCAAGACGGGTCCGCCCGGCAGTTCTTC. Protein product: CASSQDGSARQFF.

The genes are TRBV11-2 and TRBJ2-1, with TRBD1 matching over 8 bases. The germline gives CDR1 SGHAT, CDR2 FQNNGV. V dropped 5 bases and J dropped 2; count of bases not matched to a gene: 8. The length of the CDR3 is 16 residues. CDR3 residues: CASSPRDRSTYNEQFF. The DNA of the CDR3 is TGTGCCAGCAGCCCTCGGGACAGGTCTACCTACAATGAGCAGTTCTTC.

This clonotype was detected ten times or more. The CDR3 sequence: CASSEAVGFNYGYTF. Here the CDR3 DNA reads TGTGCCAGCAGTGAAGCTGTAGGGTTTAACTATGGCTACACCTTC. The V and J genes are TRBV2 and TRBJ1-2; no clear D gene. This CDR3 region has 15 residues. V was pared by 0 bases and J by 1 base, with 9 bases between. CDR1 is SNHLY, CDR2 FYNNEI, per germline.

This clonotype was recorded many times. The V and J genes are TRBV7-9 and TRBJ2-7; D is possibly TRBD1 or TRBD2 (5 bases each). V lost 5 bases and J lost 2, with 10 bases in between. Germline CDR1 SEHNR, CDR2 FQNEAQ (reference sequence). CDR3 length: 13 residues. The CDR3 nucleotides read TGTGCCAGCAGCCCCGTGGGGGCCTACGAGCAGTACTTC. It codes for CASSPVGAYEQYF.